The 25 T cell receptor beta chains below were found in one sample sequenced in a study of blood T cell repertoires in COVID-19. Method: immunoSEQ multiplex PCR; TCRdb's copy keeps in-frame clones and lacks some. This sample carries tens of thousands of clones, about four fifths of them seen once, and the ten largest clones take 15% to 20%. Input material: peripheral blood. These receptor sequences come from a human donor in a cohort sampled during active COVID-19.

The chain has TRBV5-6 and TRBJ2-7; 10 bases fit TRBD2. This CDR3 is 15 amino acids long. Per the germline V gene, CDR1 is SGHDT and CDR2 is YYEEEE. V lost 4 bases to trimming and J lost 3 bases; unmatched junction nucleotides: 7. The chain's CDR3 is CASSPGLAPLYEQYF. The CDR3 nucleotides read TGTGCCAGCAGCCCGGGACTAGCGCCCCTCTACGAGCAGTACTTC.

The chain carries TRBV7-3 and TRBJ1-1, with TRBD1 matching over 8 bases. CDR1 is SGHTA, CDR2 FQGTGA, per germline. Germline trimming cut 5 bases from V and 5 bases from J; bases unmatched to any gene: 7. The CDR3 covers 14 residues. CDR3 DNA sequence: TGTGCCAGCAGCCGTGACAGGGGATCAACTGAAGCTTTCTTT. Its protein is CASSRDRGSTEAFF. Full variable domain (remainder filled in from reference TRBV7-3 and TRBJ1-1): GAGVSQTPSNKVTEKGKYVELRCDPISGHTALYWYRQSLGQGPEFLIYFQGTGAADDSGLPNDRFFAVRPEGSVSTLKIQRTERGDSAVYLCASSRDRGSTEAFFGQGTRLTVV.

A word on this clone: The junction does not match germline at one end; this may be a read error. The sample carries other DNA sequences with the same CDR3. The gene calls are TRBV6-1 and TRBJ2-7; tentatively, D is TRBD2 (7 bases). The CDR3 runs to 17 residues. Germline lookup yields CDR1 MNHNS and CDR2 SASEGT. The CDR3 region is CASSETGGGLRAYEQYF. The CDR3 nucleotides read TGTGCTAGCAGTGAAACGGGCGGGGGCCTCCGGGCCTACGAGCAGTACTTC.

This chain links TRBV7-9 with TRBJ2-7, with D possibly being TRBD1 (6 bases). This CDR3 comprises 14 residues. Trimming removed 10 bases from V and 6 bases from J, with 22 bases in between. Germline V gene data show CDR1 as SEHNR and CDR2 as FQNEAQ (reference sequence). The CDR3 region has the DNA TGTGCCATCCAGCTTGGGCCAGGGGAAGGCGAGCAGTACTTC. It specifies CAIQLGPGEGEQYF.

V and J are TRBV7-2 and TRBJ2-7; 7 bases are a match to TRBD2. V lost 5 bases to trimming and J lost 1 base; unmatched junction nucleotides: 8. The CDR3 runs 15 residues. In germline, CDR1 is SGHTA, CDR2 FQGNSA. DNA for the CDR3: TGTGCCAGCAGCCCGTCGTCAGCGGGGTCCTACGAGCAGTACTTC. Its translation: CASSPSSAGSYEQYF.

The genes are TRBV15 and TRBJ2-7, with D hard to call. Germline CDR1 and CDR2: LNHNV and YYDKDF (reference sequence). The CDR3 is made up of 12 amino acids. Trimming stripped 0 bases from V and 7 bases from J, with 7 bases between. Written as DNA, the CDR3 is TGTGCCACCAGCAGAGATCGTCGGGAGCAGTACTTC. Translation gives CATSRDRREQYF.

Comments on this clone: This sample also contains other DNA sequences that code for the same CDR3. The chain links TRBV18 to TRBJ2-7, with D perhaps matching TRBD2 (5 bases). This CDR3 region has 14 residues. The V gene's germline CDR1 is KGHSH and CDR2 LQKENI. The V gene lost 3 bases and the J gene lost 0 bases, with 9 bases spanning the gap. CDR3 residues: CASSPGLASYEQYF. CDR3 DNA: TGTGCCAGCTCACCCGGACTTGCCTCCTACGAGCAGTACTTC.

The gene calls are TRBV5-4 and TRBJ1-1; D might be TRBD1 (6 bases). Germline CDR1 and CDR2: SGHNT and YYREEE (reference sequence). Trimming took off 0 bases at V and 3 bases at J, with 18 bases between the two ends. The CDR3 totals 17 residues. The CDR3 reads CASSLDFRTADDTEAFF. In DNA form, the CDR3 reads TGTGCCAGCAGCTTGGATTTTCGGACAGCTGATGACACTGAAGCTTTCTTT. The variable domain in full, with the rest retrieved from reference TRBV5-4 and TRBJ1-1, is ETGVTQSPTHLIKTRGQQVTLRCSSQSGHNTVSWYQQALGQGPQFIFQYYREEENGRGNFPPRFSGLQFPNYSSELNVNALELDDSALYLCASSLDFRTADDTEAFFGQGTRLTVV.

The chain combines TRBV7-9 with TRBJ2-7; D remains unclear. CDR3 size: 15 residues. Trimming removed 2 bases at V and 6 bases at J, with 17 bases between. Germline CDR1 and CDR2: SEHNR and FQNEAQ (reference sequence). The CDR3 region is CASSLSLLPSPEQYF. CDR3 coding DNA: TGTGCCAGCAGCTTAAGTCTACTACCCTCCCCCGAGCAGTACTTC.

The rearrangement links TRBV6-5 to TRBJ2-7; 7 nucleotides line up with TRBD1. V lost 4 bases to trimming and J lost 4 bases; unmatched junction nucleotides: 4. Germline CDR1 MNHEY, CDR2 SVGAGI. This CDR3 is 13 amino acids long. CDR3 nucleotides: TGTGCCAGCAGTTTGGACAGGAGGTACGAGCAGTACTTC. It specifies CASSLDRRYEQYF.

CDR3 DNA sequence: TGTGCCAGCACCCATACCGGGACAGGGGCCACTGAAGCTTTCTTT. Translated, it gives CASTHTGTGATEAFF. The V gene is TRBV6-6, the J gene TRBJ1-1, with TRBD1 identical over 10 bases. Trimming at V came to 7 bases and at J to 4 bases, leaving 9 bases not matched to a gene. CDR1 and CDR2 (germline): MNHNY, SVGAGI (reference sequence). This CDR3 has 15 residues.

This clone has only one observation. The rearrangement uses TRBV28 and TRBJ1-2, with TRBD1 matching 8 bases. Germline-derived CDR1 and CDR2 are MDHEN and SYDVKM. There are 15 residues in the CDR3. With V trimmed by 4 bases and J by 8 bases, 12 bases remained unmatched. This CDR3 reads CASSWTGKALWGYTF. The DNA of the CDR3 is TGTGCCAGCAGTTGGACAGGGAAGGCTCTCTGGGGCTACACCTTC.

This clone occurred a few times. The chain recombines TRBV6-5 with TRBJ1-1; D is undetermined. CDR1 and CDR2 from the germline V gene are MNHEY and SVGAGI. The CDR3 totals 14 residues. V lost 3 bases and J 1 base, leaving 9 bases between the germline ends. CDR3 nucleotide sequence: TGTGCCAGCAGTTATACGCGGGCGAACACTGAAGCTTTCTTT. Its protein product is CASSYTRANTEAFF.

The CDR3 loop reads CASSKDMGQGNTEAFF. The CDR3 region has the DNA TGTGCCAGCAGCAAAGATATGGGGCAGGGGAACACTGAAGCTTTCTTT. The chain is built from TRBV21-1 and TRBJ1-1; the table's TRBD1 call for D was not verified on the DNA. TRBV21-1 is termed a pseudogene. This CDR3 has 16 residues.

The chain employs TRBV20-1 and TRBJ2-7; 10 nucleotides match TRBD2. Germline CDR1 and CDR2: DFQATT and SNEGSKA (reference sequence). Trimming cost V 3 bases and J 6 bases; bases outside gene matches: 5. The CDR3 loop spans 13 amino acids. CDR3 coding DNA: TGCAGTGCTAGTAGCGGGAGGAGGTCCGAGCAGTACTTC. Translated: CSASSGRRSEQYF.

The rearrangement uses TRBV6-5 and TRBJ1-1; possibly TRBD1 for D (5 bases). Germline CDR1 MNHEY, CDR2 SVGAGI. Between the trimmed V and J ends, which lost 7 bases and 0 bases, there was a span of 15 bases. This CDR3 comprises 15 residues. This chain's CDR3 is CASKKGKGVNTEAFF. The CDR3 bases are TGTGCCAGCAAAAAAGGTAAAGGGGTGAACACTGAAGCTTTCTTT.

The V gene is TRBV6-5, the J gene TRBJ2-2, with D unclear. The CDR3 length is 12 residues. Deletions cut 8 bases from V and 4 bases from J, with 8 bases between. Germline CDR1 is MNHEY and CDR2 is SVGAGI. CDR3 in DNA: TGTGCCAGCCGCCGGGTCACCGGGGAGCTGTTTTTT. Translation: CASRRVTGELFF.

This clone showed up just once. V usage is TRBV5-6 and J usage is TRBJ2-7, with D unresolved. The CDR3 is made up of 14 amino acids. The V end was cut by 4 bases, the J end by 3 bases, with 14 bases between. Germline CDR1 is SGHDT and CDR2 is YYEEEE. The CDR3 DNA sequence: TGTGCCAGCAGCCCCCCCCAGGTGAGCTACGAGCAGTACTTC. It yields the protein CASSPPQVSYEQYF. Supplemented by reference TRBV5-6 and TRBJ2-7, the full variable domain reads DAGVTQSPTHLIKTRGQQVTLRCSPKSGHDTVSWYQQALGQGPQFIFQYYEEEERQRGNFPDRFSGHQFPNYSSELNVNALLLGDSALYLCASSPPQVSYEQYFGPGTRLTVT.

This clone was detected only once. The chain carries TRBV7-2 and TRBJ1-4; the D gene is possibly TRBD1 (5 bases). This CDR3 is 15 amino acids long. Trimming removed 4 bases at V and 0 bases at J, with 9 bases between. The germline gives CDR1 SGHTA, CDR2 FQGNSA. CDR3 in DNA: TGTGCCAGCAGCTCCCAGGGCACAACTAATGAAAAACTGTTTTTT. Translated, it gives CASSSQGTTNEKLFF.

The sample holds a few counts of this clone. At the DNA level, this CDR3 is encoded by other sequences in the same sample as well. J is TRBJ1-2 and V is TRBV28; TRBD1 agrees at 7 bases. Per germline, CDR1 MDHEN and CDR2 SYDVKM. The CDR3 sequence is 13 residues long. J gave up 4 bases and V 6 bases, and 5 bases lay outside the gene matches. CDR3 DNA: TGTGCCAGCAGCCTTGGGACAGCCTATGGCTACACCTTC. Translated: CASSLGTAYGYTF.

The chain has TRBV28 and TRBJ2-2; D is possibly TRBD1 (6 bases). This CDR3 has 13 amino acids. Per the germline V gene, CDR1 is MDHEN and CDR2 is SYDVKM. Trimming left V 6 bases short and J 7 bases short, with 12 bases between. The CDR3 protein is CASSLAGDGELFF. Here the CDR3 DNA reads TGTGCCAGCAGCCTCGCAGGGGACGGGGAGCTGTTTTTT.

This chain uses TRBV28 with TRBJ2-4, with TRBD1 as a possible D gene (6 bases). The CDR3 is 15 residues long. Trimming removed 4 bases at V and 1 base at J, with 11 bases between. Per the germline V gene, CDR1 is MDHEN and CDR2 is SYDVKM. CDR3 in amino acids: CASSWTETAKNIQYF. The CDR3 DNA sequence: TGTGCCAGCAGTTGGACAGAGACGGCCAAAAACATTCAGTACTTC.

This clone has only a few counts. The rearrangement links TRBV11-3 to TRBJ2-7; D might be TRBD2 (7 bases). Germline assignment: CDR1 SGHNT and CDR2 YENEEA. Trimming took 5 bases from V and 5 from J, leaving 13 bases between them. The CDR3 has 13 amino acids. CDR3 protein: CASSLGGGHEQYF. As DNA, the CDR3 is TGTGCCAGCAGCCTCGGCGGGGGCCACGAGCAGTACTTC.

The J gene is TRBJ1-5, the V gene TRBV6-6; perhaps TRBD1 as D (5 bases). V lost 7 bases, J lost 9 bases, and 13 bases lay in between. This CDR3 is 12 amino acids long. From germline, CDR1 is MNHNY and CDR2 SVGAGI (reference sequence). The CDR3 protein is CASTPGQRPQHF. The CDR3 DNA reads TGTGCCAGCACCCCAGGGCAACGGCCCCAGCATTTT.

As to this clone: The sample has other DNA sequences that encode this CDR3 too. The chain couples TRBV28 to TRBJ2-7; 8 bases fit TRBD1. Germline V gene data show CDR1 as MDHEN and CDR2 as SYDVKM. The CDR3 sequence is 12 residues long. V trimming: 2 bases; J trimming: 7 bases; junction bases outside the gene matches: 1. CDR3 in amino acids: CASSLDRGEQYF. DNA for the CDR3: TGTGCCAGCAGTTTAGACAGGGGTGAGCAGTACTTC.